This is a list of T cell receptor beta chains from one sample in a study of T cells in Graves' hyperthyroidism and ophthalmopathy. TCRdb re-analysed the multiplex PCR reads in MiXCR, keeping a single row per CDR3 protein. The sample carries about 840,000 distinct CDR3 sequences, over 35% recorded once. Sequenced input: blood. These receptors came from a man in his late teens or twenties with Graves' hyperthyroidism. Each CDR3 is given with its conserved first and last residue. A D gene is named only where the DNA matches it firmly. Clone size, where shown, is once, few, many, or a class for clones that have expanded.

j_call d_call v_call clone_size cdr3_aa cdr3_nt
TRBJ1-1 NA TRBV10-3 many CAISTRTKNTEAFF TGTGCCATCAGTACAAGGACAAAAAACACTGAAGCTTTCTTT
TRBJ1-4 NA TRBV5-4 few CASSTDATNEKLFF TGTGCCAGCAGCACAGATGCAACTAATGAAAAACTGTTTTTT
TRBJ1-1 NA TRBV15 many CATSRDLLSEAFF TGTGCCACCAGCAGAGATCTTCTTTCTGAAGCTTTCTTT
TRBJ1-3 NA TRBV27 NA CASSSTRLTGNTIYF TGTGCCAGCAGTTCAACCCGGTTGACTGGAAACACCATATATTTT
TRBJ1-5 NA TRBV27 few CASSPYSVEGNQPQHF TGTGCCAGCAGTCCCTATTCCGTGGAGGGCAATCAGCCCCAGCATTTT
TRBJ1-5 NA TRBV10-3 many CAIAGGKGQPQHF TGTGCCATCGCGGGGGGTAAGGGTCAGCCCCAGCATTTT
TRBJ1-1 TRBD1 TRBV9 NA CASSAAGGFF TGTGCCAGCAGCGCGGCAGGGGGTTTCTTT
TRBJ1-5 NA TRBV7-9 NA CAGSQGGVRVQPQHF TGTGCCGGCAGCCAAGGGGGGGTGAGGGTTCAGCCCCAGCATTTT
TRBJ1-2 TRBD1 TRBV20-1 many CSAKSDRDYGYTF TGCAGTGCTAAGTCGGACAGGGACTATGGCTACACCTTC
TRBJ1-1 NA TRBV7-2 once CASSQGVSGPNTEAFF TGTGCCAGCAGCCAGGGCGTTAGCGGGCCGAACACTGAAGCTTTCTTT
TRBJ2-7 NA TRBV5-5 few CASSLRTYPYEQYF TGTGCCAGCAGCTTAAGGACCTACCCCTACGAGCAGTACTTC
TRBJ2-5 TRBD2 TRBV15 once CATTHGLAVQETQYF TGTGCCACCACCCACGGACTAGCGGTCCAAGAGACCCAGTACTTC
TRBJ2-1 NA TRBV2 NA CASGYNEQFF TGTGCCAGCGGATACAATGAGCAGTTCTTC
TRBJ1-2 NA TRBV5-1 NA CASSQAEVGDYGYTF TGCGCCAGCAGCCAAGCCGAAGTTGGGGACTATGGCTACACCTTC
TRBJ1-2 NA TRBV4-1 NA CASSLHGGDGNRRGYTF TGCGCCAGCAGCTTGCATGGGGGAGATGGGAACCGTAGAGGCTACACCTTC
TRBJ1-2 NA TRBV6-5 few CASASEVFYGYTF TGTGCCAGCGCCTCTGAGGTCTTCTATGGCTACACCTTC
TRBJ1-5 NA TRBV7-2 NA CASSKTGTENQPQHF TGTGCCAGCAGCAAAACCGGGACCGAGAATCAGCCCCAGCATTTT
TRBJ1-4 NA TRBV2 once CASSENKLFF TGTGCCAGCAGTGAGAACAAACTGTTTTTT
TRBJ2-7 TRBD2 TRBV6-5 many CASSSLADSYEQYF TGTGCCAGCAGTTCACTAGCGGACTCCTACGAGCAGTACTTC
TRBJ2-7 TRBD2 TRBV19 many CASSPRREGSYEQYF TGTGCCAGTAGTCCCCGCCGGGAGGGCTCCTACGAGCAGTACTTC
TRBJ1-1 TRBD1 TRBV9 NA CASSALSPGQERLVAFF TGTGCCAGCAGCGCTCTATCCCCGGGACAGGAGCGCCTAGTAGCTTTCTTT
TRBJ1-1 NA TRBV29-1 many CSVNTGENTEAFF TGCAGCGTCAACACAGGAGAGAACACTGAAGCTTTCTTT
TRBJ1-5 TRBD1 TRBV7-2 once CASSLDRGTQPQHF TGTGCCAGCAGCTTAGACAGGGGAACTCAGCCCCAGCATTTT
TRBJ1-1 NA TRBV7-2 few CASSSGRGTATEAFF TGTGCCAGCAGCTCCGGTCGCGGGACCGCCACTGAAGCTTTCTTT